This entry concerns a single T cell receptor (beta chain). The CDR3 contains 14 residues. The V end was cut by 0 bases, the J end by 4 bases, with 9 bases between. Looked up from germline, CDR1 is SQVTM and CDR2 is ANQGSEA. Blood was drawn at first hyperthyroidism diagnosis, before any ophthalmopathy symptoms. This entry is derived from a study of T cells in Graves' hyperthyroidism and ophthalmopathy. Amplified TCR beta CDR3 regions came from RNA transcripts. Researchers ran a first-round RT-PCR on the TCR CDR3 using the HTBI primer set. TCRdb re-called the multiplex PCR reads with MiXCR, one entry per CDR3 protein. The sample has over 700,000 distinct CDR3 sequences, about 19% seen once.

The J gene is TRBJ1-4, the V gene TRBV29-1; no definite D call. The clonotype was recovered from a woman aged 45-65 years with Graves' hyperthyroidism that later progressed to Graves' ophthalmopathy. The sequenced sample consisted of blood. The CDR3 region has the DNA TGCAGCGTTGAAGACAAGCGGGGTAATGAAAAACTGTTTTTT. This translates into CSVEDKRGNEKLFF.